This is a list of T cell receptor beta chains from one sample in a study of early T cells in non-severe SARS-CoV-2 infection. TCRdb processed the 5' RACE reads anew with MiXCR; each CDR3 protein has one entry. Of about 83,000 distinct CDR3 sequences in the sample, more than 9% were seen once. Material: whole blood, obtained at baseline. These receptors were obtained from an adult who was a healthcare worker with PCR-confirmed SARS-CoV-2 infection or an uninfected control (not recorded which). Both conserved end residues are part of each CDR3. A D gene is named only where the DNA matches it firmly. Clone size appears in some rows only: once, few, many, or a class for an expanded clone.

TRBV12-3/TRBV12-4	TRBD1	TRBJ2-3	many	TGTGCCAGTATGAGACAGGGAAGCACAGATACGCAGTATTTT	CASMRQGSTDTQYF
TRBV28	TRBD1	TRBJ2-7	-	TGTGCCAGCGGGGTCCGGACAGGGAAGTACGAGCAGTACTTC	CASGVRTGKYEQYF
TRBV7-9	-	TRBJ2-5	-	TGTGCCAGCAGCTTAGTCTCGAATCAAGAGACCCAGTACTTC	CASSLVSNQETQYF
TRBV18	-	TRBJ2-7	-	TGTGCCAGCTCACCACCGGGCAGCACCTACGAGCAGTACTTC	CASSPPGSTYEQYF
TRBV10-3	-	TRBJ2-3	-	TGTGCCACCAGGGGGGTTGCAGATACGCAGTATTTT	CATRGVADTQYF
TRBV20-1	-	TRBJ2-5	many	TGCAGTGCTAATAACTTCCAAGAGACCCAGTACTTC	CSANNFQETQYF
TRBV15	-	TRBJ2-3	few	TGTGCCACCAGCAGAGGAGGGTTGGGCACAGATACGCAGTATTTT	CATSRGGLGTDTQYF
TRBV14	TRBD2	TRBJ2-1	few	TGTGCCAGCAGCCAAGCTGGGACTAGCGTTTACAATGAGCAGTTCTTC	CASSQAGTSVYNEQFF
TRBV7-3	TRBD2	TRBJ2-1	many	TGTGCCAGCAGCAGACAACTAGCGGGAGGGTTCAATGAGCAGTTCTTC	CASSRQLAGGFNEQFF
TRBV29-1	-	TRBJ2-7	-	TGCAGCGTCGCCCAAGGTTGGGGCTCCTACGAGCAGTACTTC	CSVAQGWGSYEQYF
TRBV7-8	-	TRBJ2-7	many	TGTGCCAGCAGCTACGGGACCGAAACCTACGAGCAGTACTTC	CASSYGTETYEQYF
TRBV12-3/TRBV12-4	-	TRBJ1-1	many	TGTGCCAGCAACCATCCCGGGAGGCGGTATGGTGAAGCTTTCTTT	CASNHPGRRYGEAFF
TRBV29-1	-	TRBJ2-5	few	TGCAGCGTTGGAAGGCAGGCGGCGGAGACCCAGTACTTC	CSVGRQAAETQYF
TRBV20-1	TRBD1	TRBJ1-5	-	TGCAGTGCTAGAGTGGAACAGGGGGCTCAGCCCCAGCATTTT	CSARVEQGAQPQHF
TRBV5-1	-	TRBJ2-6	few	TGCGCCAGCAGCTTGGGAAGGACAGCAGTCTCTGGGGCCAACGTCCTGACTTTC	CASSLGRTAVSGANVLTF
TRBV7-3	-	TRBJ1-4	many	TGTGCCAGCCCGACCCCGACTAATGAAAAACTGTTTTTT	CASPTPTNEKLFF
TRBV19	-	TRBJ2-7	few	TGTGCCAGTAGTATCGACATTTCCTCCTACGAGCAGTACTTC	CASSIDISSYEQYF
TRBV7-2	-	TRBJ1-6	few	TGTGCCAGCAGCTTACAGGGCCGCAATTCACCCCTCCACTTT	CASSLQGRNSPLHF
TRBV30	-	TRBJ1-1	-	TGTGCCTGGAGCGCAGGGGCCATGAACACTGAAGCTTTCTTT	CAWSAGAMNTEAFF
TRBV18	TRBD1	TRBJ2-6	few	TGTGCCAGCTCACCTTCGGGACAGGTGATCCGCTCTGGGGCCAACGTCCTGACTTTC	CASSPSGQVIRSGANVLTF
TRBV5-1	-	TRBJ2-3	few	TGCGCCAGCCGCAATGGGGCGTCAGATACGCAGTATTTT	CASRNGASDTQYF
TRBV18	TRBD1	TRBJ2-7	-	TGTGCCAGCTCACCAGGATCAGGGGGATACGAGCAGTACTTC	CASSPGSGGYEQYF
TRBV10-1	TRBD2	TRBJ2-5	-	TGCGCCAGCAGTGGATCTAGCGGGGAGACCCAGTACTTC	CASSGSSGETQYF
TRBV28	TRBD1	TRBJ2-7	-	TGTGCCAGCAGTGCCAGAGGACAGGTAGGGGCCGCGTACTTC	CASSARGQVGAAYF